One T cell receptor (beta chain) is described in this entry. This CDR3 region has 17 residues. The junction had 13 bases not matched to a gene; V was cut back by 4 bases and J by 2 bases. Germline V gene lookup returns CDR1 MNHEY and CDR2 SVGEGT. The table came from immunoSEQ multiplex PCR; TCRdb's copy has only in-frame clones and leaves some out. Of about 160,000 clones in the sample, 93% were seen once. The sample belongs to a study of control samples from healthy donors and cancer patients. The V call is TRBV6-2 or TRBV6-3, the J call TRBJ1-1, with 7 positions matching TRBD1. Sequencing was carried out using blood. This clonotype originated in a woman aged 55-70 years in good health. CDR3 nucleotide sequence: TGTGCCAGCAGTTCTTGGACAGGAGAAATTTCCAACACTGAAGCTTTCTTT. It is translated as CASSSWTGEISNTEAFF.